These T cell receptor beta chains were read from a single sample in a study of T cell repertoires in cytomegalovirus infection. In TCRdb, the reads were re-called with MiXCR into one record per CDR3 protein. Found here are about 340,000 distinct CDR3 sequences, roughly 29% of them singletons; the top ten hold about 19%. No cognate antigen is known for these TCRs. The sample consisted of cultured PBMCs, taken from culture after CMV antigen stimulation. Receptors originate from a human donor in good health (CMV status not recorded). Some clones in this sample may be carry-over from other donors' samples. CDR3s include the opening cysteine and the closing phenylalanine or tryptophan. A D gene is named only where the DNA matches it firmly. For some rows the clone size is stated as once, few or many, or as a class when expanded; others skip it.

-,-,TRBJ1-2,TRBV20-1,TGCAGTGCTAGAGTTTCGGCAATAAGCTATGGCTACACCTTC,CSARVSAISYGYTF
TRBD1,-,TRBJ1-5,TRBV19,TGTGCCAGTAGTATGCCGGGACAGGGGTATCAGCCCCAGCATTTT,CASSMPGQGYQPQHF
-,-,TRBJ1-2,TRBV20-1,TGCAGTGCTCAAAGACGACAGGAGACCTTCGGTGGCTACACCTTC,CSAQRRQETFGGYTF
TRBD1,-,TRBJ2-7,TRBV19,TGTGCCAGCGGACAGGGGAGACTCCACGAGCAGTACTTC,CASGQGRLHEQYF
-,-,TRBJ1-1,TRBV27,TGTGCCACGCAGACCGGACTGAACACTGAAGCTTTCTTT,CATQTGLNTEAFF
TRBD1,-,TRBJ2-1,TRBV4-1,TGCGCCAGCAGCCCAAGGGACAGGGAGAGGGACAATGAGCAGTTCTTC,CASSPRDRERDNEQFF
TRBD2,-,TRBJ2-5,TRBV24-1,TGTGCCACCAGTGATTGGACTAGCGGGAGCGGGCGAGAGACCCAGTACTTC,CATSDWTSGSGRETQYF
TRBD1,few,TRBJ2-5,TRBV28,TGTGCCACACAGCCGGGACAGGCAATAGGGGAGACCCAGTACTTC,CATQPGQAIGETQYF
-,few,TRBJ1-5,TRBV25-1,TGTGCCAGCAGTGAGGCGGGACAAAATCAGCCCCAGCATTTT,CASSEAGQNQPQHF
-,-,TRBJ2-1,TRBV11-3,TGTGCCAGCAGCCCGCCGGGACACCCAAAAAATGAGCAGTTCTTC,CASSPPGHPKNEQFF
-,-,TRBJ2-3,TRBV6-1,TGTGCCAGCAGTGGAATTGGGTCAAGCACAGAAACGCAGTATTTT,CASSGIGSSTETQYF
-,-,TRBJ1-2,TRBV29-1,TGCAGCGTGCAAACCACTAGGGATGGCTACACCTTC,CSVQTTRDGYTF
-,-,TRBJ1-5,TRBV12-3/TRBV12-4,TGTGCCAGCAGTCTCGTGAGAGGGTACCAGCATTTT,CASSLVRGYQHF
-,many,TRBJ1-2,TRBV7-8,TGTGCCAGCATCCCGACATACCTTGGGGAGTCCCACTATGGCTACACCTTC,CASIPTYLGESHYGYTF
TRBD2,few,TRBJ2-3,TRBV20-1,TGCAGTGCTAGACCCTCACTAGCGGGAGGGCCGGTCGGGGCGCAGTATTTT,CSARPSLAGGPVGAQYF
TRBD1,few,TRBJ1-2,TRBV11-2,TGTGCCAGCAGCGAAGAAAGACAGGGTGGCGGCTACACCTTC,CASSEERQGGGYTF
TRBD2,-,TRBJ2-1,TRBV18,TGTGCCAGCTCACCACCGTCTAGCGGGAGGTGGGGTGAGCAGTTCTTC,CASSPPSSGRWGEQFF
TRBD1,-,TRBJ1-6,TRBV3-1,TGTGCCAGCAGCCAACGATGGGACAGGACCTATAATTCACCCCTCCACTTT,CASSQRWDRTYNSPLHF
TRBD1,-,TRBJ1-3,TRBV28,TGTGCCAGCAGCCCGGGACAGGCTGGAAACACCATATATTTT,CASSPGQAGNTIYF
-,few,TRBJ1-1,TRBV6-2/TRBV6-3,TGTGCCAGCAGTACCGGTCCCGCCCGGACTTTCTTT,CASSTGPARTFF
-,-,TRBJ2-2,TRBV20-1,TGCAGTGCTAGAATGGCGGGGATTAACACCGGGGAGCTGTTTTTT,CSARMAGINTGELFF
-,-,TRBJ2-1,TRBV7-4,TGTGCCAGCAGGACTTCTAGCGACAATGAGCAGTTCTTC,CASRTSSDNEQFF
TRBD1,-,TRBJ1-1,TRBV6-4,TGTGCCAGCAGGACACAGGGGCGGGCTTTCTTT,CASRTQGRAFF
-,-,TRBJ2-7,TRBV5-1,TGCGCCAGCAGCTTGGCCGATAGGTTCGGCGAGCAGTACTTC,CASSLADRFGEQYF
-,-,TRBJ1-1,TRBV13,TGTGCCAGCCATCGGCGAGGAAGCGGCACTGAAGCTTTCTTT,CASHRRGSGTEAFF
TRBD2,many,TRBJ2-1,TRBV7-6,TGTGCCAGCAGCTTGAGCGGGAGGGCTGACGGTGAGCAGTTCTTC,CASSLSGRADGEQFF
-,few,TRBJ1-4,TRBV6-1,TGTGCCACCTTGTTGGGATGGGAAGAAAAACTGTTTTTT,CATLLGWEEKLFF
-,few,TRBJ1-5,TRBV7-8,TGTGCCAGCACCAGAGGGGGAGGGGGCAATCAGCCCCAGCATTTT,CASTRGGGGNQPQHF
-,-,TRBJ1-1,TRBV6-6,TGTGCCACCACCCGGGCGGGCCACACTGAAGCTTTCTTT,CATTRAGHTEAFF
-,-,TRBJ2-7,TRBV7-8,TGTGCCAGCAGCTTTGGGGTTGACGAGCAGTACTTC,CASSFGVDEQYF
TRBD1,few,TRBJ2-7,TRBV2,TGTGCCAGCAGTGGTGGACAGGGGGCGCCTGAGCAGTACTTC,CASSGGQGAPEQYF
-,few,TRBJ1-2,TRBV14,TGTGCCAGCAGCCAAGAGGCCTATGGCTACACCTTC,CASSQEAYGYTF
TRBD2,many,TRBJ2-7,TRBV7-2,TGTGCCAGCAGCTTGGGTGGACTAGCGGACTCCTACGAGCAGTACTTC,CASSLGGLADSYEQYF
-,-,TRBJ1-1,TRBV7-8,TGTGCCAGCAGCTTAGCGGCAGGGATAGACACTGAAGCTTTCTTT,CASSLAAGIDTEAFF
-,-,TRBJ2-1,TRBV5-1,TGCGCCAGCAGGGGCGGGACAAACAATGAGCAGTTCTTC,CASRGGTNNEQFF
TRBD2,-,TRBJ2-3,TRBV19,TGTGCCACCCGGCCGGGACTAGCGGGAGATACGCAGTATTTT,CATRPGLAGDTQYF
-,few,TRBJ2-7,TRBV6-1,TGTGCCAGCAGTGATCCCGACAGAAACTCCTACGAGCAGTACTTC,CASSDPDRNSYEQYF
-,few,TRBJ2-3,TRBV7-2,TGTGCCAGCAGCACTGGGCCTGGCGGAGATACGCAGTATTTT,CASSTGPGGDTQYF
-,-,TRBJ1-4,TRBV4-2,TGTGCCAGCAGTTCCGGGACGGAGTATGAAAAACTGTTTTTT,CASSSGTEYEKLFF
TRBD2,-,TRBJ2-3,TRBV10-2,TGCGCCAGCTACGCTACTAGCGGTTCTAGCACAGATACGCAGTATTTT,CASYATSGSSTDTQYF
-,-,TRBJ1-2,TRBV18,TGTGCCAGCTCACCCGACTCTGGGGGCAACTATGGCTACACCTTC,CASSPDSGGNYGYTF
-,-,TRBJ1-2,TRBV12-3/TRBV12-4,TGTGCCAGCAGCTATCTTTATGGCTACACCTTC,CASSYLYGYTF
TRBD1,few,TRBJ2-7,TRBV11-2,TGTGCCAGCAGCTTAGGGACAGGGGGTCGGTACGAGCAGTACTTC,CASSLGTGGRYEQYF
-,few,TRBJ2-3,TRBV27,TGTGCCAGCAGTAGGACAGCCGGAGAGACAGATACGCAGTATTTT,CASSRTAGETDTQYF
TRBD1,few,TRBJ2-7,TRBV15,TGTGCCACCAGCAGAGATTTAGGACAGGCCTACGAGCAGTACTTC,CATSRDLGQAYEQYF
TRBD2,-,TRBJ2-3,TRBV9,TGTGCCAGCACCGGAGGGCGGGAGGCAGATACGCAGTATTTT,CASTGGREADTQYF
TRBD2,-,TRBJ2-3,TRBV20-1,TGCAGTGCTCGGACTAGCGGGACTTCCTCTGTGCAGTATTTT,CSARTSGTSSVQYF
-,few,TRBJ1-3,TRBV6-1,TGTGCCAGCACTCTAGACTTCTCTGGAAACACCATATATTTT,CASTLDFSGNTIYF
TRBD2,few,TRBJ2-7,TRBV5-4,TGTGCCAGCAGCTTGGCCTGGGGACTAGCGGGAGAAGGCTACGAGCAGTACTTC,CASSLAWGLAGEGYEQYF
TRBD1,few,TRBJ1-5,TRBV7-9,TGTGCCAGCAGCTTAGGGACGACAGGGGGTTATAGCAATCAGCCCCAGCATTTT,CASSLGTTGGYSNQPQHF
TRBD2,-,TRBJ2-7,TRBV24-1,TGTGCCACCAGTGATTTTGCTAGCGGGAACTACGAGCAGTACTTC,CATSDFASGNYEQYF
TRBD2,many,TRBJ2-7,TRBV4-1,TGCGCCAGCAGCCAAGAAGGGCGGGAGGGCCGATGGGAGCAGTACTTC,CASSQEGREGRWEQYF
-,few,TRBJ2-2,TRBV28,TGTGCCAGCAGTTTGGTCCTCCCGAACACCGGGGAGCTGTTTTTT,CASSLVLPNTGELFF